This T cell receptor (beta chain) was captured in a study of shared clonotypes between healthy human individuals. Overall study context: With ages of 18 to 49, the donors were two women and three men. Each donor had three CD4 naive, three CD4 memory, two CD8 naive and one CD8 memory plate.

The protocol was immunoSEQ multiplex PCR, while the TCRdb copy is restricted to in-frame clones and leaves out a portion. The top ten hold more than 0.1% of the sample, which has just over 2,000,000 clones, around 95% seen once. V lost 0 bases, J lost 3 bases, and 14 bases stayed unmatched. Germline CDR1 reads MGHRA; CDR2 reads YSYEKL. This CDR3 has 19 residues. What was sequenced was naive CD4+ T cells sorted from blood. Regarding subset: CD45RA+ positively selected. This sequence was found in a man aged 18 to 29 in good health. The rearrangement uses TRBV4-1 and TRBJ2-5; 9 bases agree with TRBD2. CDR3 nucleotide sequence: TGCGCCAGCAGCCAAGATTTGGCGGGGGGGGCAGGAAGTAAAGAGACCCAGTACTTC. It translates to CASSQDLAGGAGSKETQYF.